This TCR beta chain stems from a study of beta chain features in type 1 diabetes. In the case of this clone: Antigen: not known.

Isolated RNA was reverse transcribed in full, so expressed TCRB transcripts were sequenced. Generated by immunoSEQ multiplex PCR, the TCRdb table keeps only in-frame clones and is missing some. The repertoire holds about 280,000 clones, over 14% seen once, with 0.015% to 0.017% in the top ten. Whole-study results and caveats: Researchers report that Type 1 diabetes patients had moderately but significantly shorter TCRB CDR3s across all four CD4+ subsets.

The sample comprised naive CD4+ T cells from blood. This clonotype was obtained from a young man with type 1 diabetes.

This chain's CDR3 is CASSPRTGGNTIYF. Here the CDR3 DNA reads TGTGCCAGCAGTCCCAGGACAGGGGGAAACACCATATATTTT. The chain carries TRBV6-5 and TRBJ1-3, with 8 nucleotides matching TRBD1. This CDR3 has 14 amino acids. Germline-derived CDR1 and CDR2 are MNHEY and SVGAGI. Losses at the gene ends were 5 bases for V and 4 bases for J; bases not matched to a gene: 4.